These 8 T cell receptor beta chains originate from one sample sequenced in a study of blood T cell repertoires in COVID-19. Profiled with immunoSEQ multiplex PCR; TCRdb holds only in-frame clones, not every one. Of about 140,000 clones in the sample, around 82% were seen once. The specimen was peripheral blood. These receptors originate from a human donor in a cohort sampled during active COVID-19.

This rearrangement joins TRBV9 to TRBJ1-3; 11 bases line up with TRBD1. V trimming: 4 bases; J trimming: 1 base; junction bases outside the gene matches: 4. In germline, CDR1 is SGDLS, CDR2 YYNGEE. There are 16 residues in the CDR3. CDR3 sequence: CASSIGQGASGNTIYF. In nucleotides, the CDR3 is TGTGCCAGCAGCATAGGACAGGGGGCTTCTGGAAACACCATATATTTT.

The rearrangement uses TRBV11-2 and TRBJ2-7; TRBD2 matches at 10 bases. CDR1 and CDR2 from the germline V gene are SGHAT and FQNNGV. The trim removed 1 base at V and 3 bases at J, leaving 3 bases unmatched. The length of the CDR3 is 15 residues. The CDR3 reads CASSLASSGSYEQYF. The CDR3 DNA reads as TGTGCCAGCAGCTTAGCTTCTAGCGGGAGCTACGAGCAGTACTTC.

This chain uses TRBV7-2 with TRBJ1-4, with D uncertain. CDR1 and CDR2 from the germline V gene are SGHTA and FQGNSA. This CDR3 contains 15 residues. Trimming removed 5 bases at V and 6 bases at J, with 16 bases between. The CDR3 sequence: CASSPTSGFHEKLFF. The CDR3 DNA reads as TGTGCCAGCAGCCCAACTAGTGGGTTTCATGAAAAACTGTTTTTT.

This clone was picked up a small number of times. This chain uses TRBV29-1 with TRBJ2-4; TRBD1 might be the D (5 bases). Between the trimmed V and J ends, which lost 0 bases and 5 bases, there was a span of 8 bases. Germline V gene data show CDR1 as SQVTM and CDR2 as ANQGSEA. The length of the CDR3 is 13 residues. The CDR3 DNA reads as TGCAGCGTTGAAGACAGGGTCCAAAACATTCAGTACTTC. Translation gives CSVEDRVQNIQYF.

This clone was seen only once. The chain recombines TRBV5-4 with TRBJ2-7, with D tentatively TRBD2 (6 bases). The ends were cut back, 4 bases at V and 3 bases at J, with 11 bases in the middle. Germline assignment: CDR1 SGHNT and CDR2 YYREEE (reference sequence). The CDR3 loop spans 13 amino acids. The CDR3 DNA follows: TGTGCCAGCAGCGCGGGGACTTACTACGAGCAGTACTTC. It encodes CASSAGTYYEQYF. The full variable domain, with the rest looked up from reference TRBV5-4 and TRBJ2-7, is ETGVTQSPTHLIKTRGQQVTLRCSSQSGHNTVSWYQQALGQGPQFIFQYYREEENGRGNFPPRFSGLQFPNYSSELNVNALELDDSALYLCASSAGTYYEQYFGPGTRLTVT.

This chain uses TRBV7-2 with TRBJ1-3, with 7 bases fitting TRBD1. Losses at the gene ends were 1 base for V and 0 bases for J; bases not matched to a gene: 9. This CDR3 spans 18 amino acids. Germline loops: CDR1 SGHTA, CDR2 FQGNSA. As DNA, the CDR3 is TGTGCCAGCAGCTTAGTACCCTTAGACAGGGCCTCTGGAAACACCATATATTTT. Translating gives CASSLVPLDRASGNTIYF.

This chain connects TRBV7-9 to TRBJ1-2, with 8 bases fitting TRBD1. CDR1 SEHNR and CDR2 FQNEAQ come from the germline V gene (reference sequence). V was pared by 4 bases and J by 6 bases, with 10 bases of the junction left unmatched. The CDR3 runs 15 residues. Here the CDR3 DNA reads TGTGCCAGCAGCTCTCAGGGGGCCGCTACGGATGGCTACACCTTC. Translating it yields CASSSQGAATDGYTF.

CDR3 in DNA: TGTGCCAGCAGTGACGCTCGGGGGGTTAGCACTGAAGCTTTCTTT. Translation: CASSDARGVSTEAFF. The chain joins TRBV25-1 to TRBJ1-1, with a possible D match to TRBD1 (5 bases). The V gene's germline CDR1 is MGHDK and CDR2 SYGVNS. The CDR3 covers 15 residues. V was shortened by 3 bases and J by 4 bases, with 15 bases between the two germline ends.